The T cell receptor beta chain under discussion was sequenced for a study of T cells in Graves' hyperthyroidism and ophthalmopathy. RNA transcripts served as the template for amplifying TCR beta CDR3 regions. HTBI primers were used for first-round RT-PCR of the TCR CDR3. TCRdb independently ran MiXCR on the multiplex PCR reads; one entry per CDR3 protein. The sample includes hundreds of thousands of distinct CDR3 sequences, 20% to 25% seen only once; the top ten take around 70%. This clonotype was seen at least ten times. Patients aged 18 to 65 had newly diagnosed hyperthyroidism of under 2 months' duration. Sequencing used blood. The receptor was derived from a man aged 45-60 years with Graves' hyperthyroidism.

The CDR3 nucleotides are TGTGCCAGCAGTATGGACAGGGGGTACGGGGAGCTGTTTTTT. Translated, it gives CASSMDRGYGELFF. The V call is TRBV27, the J call TRBJ2-2; 10 positions match TRBD1. The CDR3 loop spans 14 amino acids. V shed 5 bases, J shed 7 bases, and the junction held 4 bases outside the gene matches. The germline gives CDR1 MNHEY, CDR2 SMNVEV (reference sequence).